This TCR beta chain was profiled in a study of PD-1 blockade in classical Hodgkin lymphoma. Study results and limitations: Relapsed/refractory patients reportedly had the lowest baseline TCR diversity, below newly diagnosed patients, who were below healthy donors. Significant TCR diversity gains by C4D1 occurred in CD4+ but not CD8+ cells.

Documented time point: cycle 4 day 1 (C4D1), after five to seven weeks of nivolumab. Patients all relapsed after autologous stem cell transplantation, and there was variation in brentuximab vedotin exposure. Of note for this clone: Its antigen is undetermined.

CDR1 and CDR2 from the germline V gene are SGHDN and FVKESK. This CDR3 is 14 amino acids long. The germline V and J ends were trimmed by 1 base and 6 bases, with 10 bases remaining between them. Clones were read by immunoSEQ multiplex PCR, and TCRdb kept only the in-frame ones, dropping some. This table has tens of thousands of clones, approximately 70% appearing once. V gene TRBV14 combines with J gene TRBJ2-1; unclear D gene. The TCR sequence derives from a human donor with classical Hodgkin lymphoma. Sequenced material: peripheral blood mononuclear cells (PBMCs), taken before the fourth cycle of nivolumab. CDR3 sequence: CASSQVAAVNEQFF. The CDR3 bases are TGTGCCAGCAGCCAAGTGGCTGCGGTCAATGAGCAGTTCTTC.